This T cell receptor (beta chain) was obtained from a study of T-cell memory formation after mild COVID-19. Overall study context: Largely, the TCR clusters proved donor specific. The study, taken as a whole, reports: Later expanders leaned CD4+, whereas day 15 to 85 contracting clones were balanced CD4/CD8. Contracting CD4+ clones were located mainly in CM and EM, and CD8+ clones in EMRA.

Constant-segment-primed 5'RACE gave TCR alpha and TCR beta cDNA libraries with sample barcodes and UMIs. TCRdb used MiXCR to reprocess the 5' RACE reads, holding one entry per CDR3 protein. The sample lists some 300,000 distinct CDR3 sequences; 20% to 25% were seen once. V was clipped by 4 bases and J by 8 bases, with 9 bases between them. This CDR3 contains 11 residues. Germline V gene sequence: CDR1 ENHRY, CDR2 SYGVKD. This clonotype was seen a handful of times. Antigen specificity is unknown. Sequencing used PBMCs or a T cell subset sorted from them (not recorded which). The chain has TRBV10-3 and TRBJ2-7, with D perhaps TRBD2 (6 bases). The clonotype was recovered from a young man who had mild COVID-19 (a few samples of this study predate the infection). Cell type and time point are not known. CDR3 bases: TGTGCCATCAGTGGGGCGGGACAGCAGTACTTC. Protein sequence: CAISGAGQQYF.